This T cell receptor (beta chain) was found in a study of blood T cell repertoires in COVID-19. Study-wide context: Nucleic acid was either cDNA or gDNA, and it came from T cells, B-cell-depleted T cells, or PBMCs.

Some clones are missing from TCRdb's copy, which holds only in-frame ones; the method was immunoSEQ multiplex PCR. The repertoire holds approximately 360,000 clones, around 83% seen once, with approximately 5% in the top ten. Clinical histories supplied by participants themselves formed the basis of cohort assignment. What was sequenced was PBMCs or T cells enriched from blood (not recorded which). This receptor was taken from a woman in her forties or fifties who had recovered from COVID-19.

The CDR3 loop is CASSLGRVIEQFF. CDR3 sequence (DNA): TGTGCCAGCAGCTTAGGCAGGGTAATTGAGCAGTTCTTC. This rearrangement joins TRBV7-9 to TRBJ2-1, with D possibly matching TRBD1 (5 bases). This CDR3 is built from 13 residues. Germline values: CDR1 SEHNR, CDR2 FQNEAQ (reference sequence). Trimming removed 1 base at V and 9 bases at J, with 10 bases between.